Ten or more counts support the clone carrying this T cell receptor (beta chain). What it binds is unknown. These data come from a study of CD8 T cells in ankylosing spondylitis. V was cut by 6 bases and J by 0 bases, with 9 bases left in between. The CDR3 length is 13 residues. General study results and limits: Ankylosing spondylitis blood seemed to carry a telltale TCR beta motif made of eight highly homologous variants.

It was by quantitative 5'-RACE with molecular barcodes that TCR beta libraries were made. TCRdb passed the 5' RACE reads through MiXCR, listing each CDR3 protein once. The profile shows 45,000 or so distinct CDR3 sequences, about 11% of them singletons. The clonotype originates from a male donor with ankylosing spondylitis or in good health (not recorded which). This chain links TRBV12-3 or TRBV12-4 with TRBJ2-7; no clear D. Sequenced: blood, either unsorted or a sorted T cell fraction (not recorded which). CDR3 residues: CASRRGSSYEQYF. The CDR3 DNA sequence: TGTGCCAGCAGAAGAGGTAGCTCCTACGAGCAGTACTTC.